What follows are 8 T cell receptor beta chains derived from one specimen sequenced in a study of cytomegalovirus exposure and HLA in healthy donors. In the PCR, 60 Vbeta and 13 Jbeta primers were used. Only in-frame clones appear in the TCRdb table, and some are missing; sequencing was by immunoSEQ multiplex PCR. Of roughly 100,000 clones listed, about 76% are singletons. The sequenced sample was PBMCs. These receptors came from a woman aged 35 to 49 in good health and CMV-seronegative.

This clone was seen just once. The chain is built from TRBV2 and TRBJ2-1; D is perhaps TRBD1 (6 bases). CDR1 is SNHLY, CDR2 FYNNEI, per germline. V was shortened by 11 bases and J by 8 bases, with 16 bases between the two germline ends. The CDR3 has 12 residues. The CDR3 here is CAVQGKSDEQFF. DNA for the CDR3: TGTGCCGTGCAGGGGAAGAGCGATGAGCAGTTCTTC. The entire variable domain, with the rest obtained from reference TRBV2 and TRBJ2-1, is as follows: EPEVTQTPSHQVTQMGQEVILRCVPISNHLYFYWYRQILGQKVEFLVSFYNNEISEKSEIFDDQFSVERPDGSNFTLKIRSTKLEDSAMYFCAVQGKSDEQFFGPGTRLTVL.

The CDR3 DNA follows: TGTGCCACCAGCAGAGATTATGAACAGGGGCCCCATCGGTACTATGGCTACACCTTC. Residues: CATSRDYEQGPHRYYGYTF. The chain joins TRBV15 to TRBJ1-2; 7 nucleotides line up with TRBD1. Germline CDR1 LNHNV, CDR2 YYDKDF (reference sequence). This CDR3 region has 19 residues. Germline trimming cut 0 bases from V and 3 bases from J; bases unmatched to any gene: 16.

V gene TRBV7-2 combines with J gene TRBJ2-3; perhaps TRBD2 as D (5 bases). Germline V gives CDR1 SGHTA, CDR2 FQGNSA. Trimming removed 2 bases from V and 6 bases from J, with 9 bases in between. The CDR3 spans 13 residues. The CDR3 loop is CASSLNWRDTQYF. DNA of the CDR3: TGTGCCAGCAGCTTAAATTGGAGGGATACGCAGTATTTT.

This rearrangement joins TRBV7-2 to TRBJ1-2; D is undetermined. Trimming removed 6 bases at V and 2 bases at J, with 16 bases between. This CDR3 has 15 residues. The germline V gene encodes CDR1 SGHTA and CDR2 FQGNSA. DNA for the CDR3: TGTGCCAGCAGAAGAGACCAGGTCTTGAACTATGGCTACACCTTC. It yields the protein CASRRDQVLNYGYTF.

This sequence joins TRBV18 and TRBJ2-5, with 8 bases fitting TRBD1. The trim removed 3 bases at V and 5 bases at J, leaving 5 bases unmatched. CDR1 is KGHSH and CDR2 is LQKENI in the germline V gene. This CDR3 has 14 amino acids. CDR3 amino acids: CASSPRTGLETQYF. CDR3 nucleotides: TGTGCCAGCTCACCCCGGACAGGGCTGGAGACCCAGTACTTC.

This sequence joins TRBV27 and TRBJ2-5; 7 nucleotides match TRBD1. This CDR3 comprises 19 residues. The V and J ends lost 6 bases and 5 bases, in that order; junction bases with no gene match: 24. CDR1 MNHEY and CDR2 SMNVEV come from the germline V gene (reference sequence). CDR3 loop: CASRARQGPTVNPRETQYF. CDR3 nucleotides: TGTGCCAGCAGGGCGCGACAGGGACCGACCGTAAACCCTCGGGAGACCCAGTACTTC.

This clone was seen only a few times. The chain carries TRBV28 and TRBJ2-3; D is possibly TRBD2 (6 bases). The CDR3 extends over 15 amino acids. Germline CDR1 MDHEN, CDR2 SYDVKM. Trimming cost V 8 bases and J 1 base, with 16 bases left between them. The CDR3 region is CASLHWDSRTDTQYF. In DNA, the CDR3 is TGTGCCAGCTTGCATTGGGACTCCCGCACAGATACGCAGTATTTT.

The chain is built from TRBV19 and TRBJ1-1, with D possibly being TRBD1 (5 bases). Germline V gives CDR1 LNHDA, CDR2 SQIVND (reference sequence). The V and J ends lost 10 bases and 4 bases respectively, with 34 bases between them. The CDR3 is 19 residues long. CDR3 residues: CATRKRWDLRGTVGTEAFF. CDR3 nucleotide sequence: TGTGCCACCAGAAAGAGGTGGGACTTGCGGGGTACTGTAGGCACTGAAGCTTTCTTT.